These 12 T cell receptor beta chains were all obtained from the same sample, sequenced in a study of shared clonotypes between healthy human individuals. Using immunoSEQ multiplex PCR, the repertoire was profiled, and TCRdb retains in-frame clones only, with some absent. Altogether approximately 500,000 clones are present, approximately 84% being singletons, with the ten largest covering roughly 12%. Input material: PBMCs. These TCRs come from a woman aged 40 to 49 in good health. Some clones in this sample may be carry-over from other donors' samples.

CDR3 sequence: CASSLIRGRDEQYF. CDR3 sequence (DNA): TGTGCCAGCAGCTTGATAAGGGGGAGGGATGAGCAGTACTTC. The rearrangement links TRBV5-6 to TRBJ2-7; tentative D call: TRBD2 (7 bases). Germline V CDR1 and CDR2: SGHDT, YYEEEE. This CDR3 is 14 amino acids long. The V and J ends lost 1 base and 7 bases respectively, with 15 bases between them.

The chain recombines TRBV19 with TRBJ1-1; TRBD1 might be the D (5 bases). The V end lost 5 bases, the J end lost 0 bases, and 13 bases lay between the germline ends. This CDR3 spans 15 amino acids. Per the germline V gene, CDR1 is LNHDA and CDR2 is SQIVND (reference sequence). The CDR3 here is CASSGPDSMNTEAFF. The DNA for the CDR3 is TGTGCCAGTAGTGGACCCGACAGTATGAACACTGAAGCTTTCTTT.

This chain uses TRBV7-8 with TRBJ1-1, with no clear D. CDR1 and CDR2 from the germline V gene are SGHVS and FQNEAQ. The length of the CDR3 is 14 residues. Trimming removed 4 bases at V and 1 base at J, with 10 bases between. The CDR3 region has the DNA TGTGCCAGCAGCTCTCGGGCGGGGAACACTGAAGCTTTCTTT. Its translation: CASSSRAGNTEAFF.

This sequence joins TRBV4-2 and TRBJ2-3, with TRBD2 matching over 13 bases. The germline gives CDR1 LGHNA, CDR2 YNFKEQ. Trimming at V came to 6 bases and at J to 5 bases, leaving 8 bases not matched to a gene. The CDR3 is 16 residues long. The CDR3 reads CASRRTSGGPGDTQYF. The CDR3 DNA sequence: TGTGCCAGCAGGCGGACTAGCGGGGGCCCCGGAGATACGCAGTATTTT.

The genes are TRBV18 and TRBJ1-3; D gene ambiguous. Trimming stripped 0 bases from V and 0 bases from J, with 9 bases between. Germline CDR1 KGHSH, CDR2 LQKENI. CDR3 length: 16 residues. The DNA for the CDR3 is TGTGCCAGCTCACCACCGACTTACGCCTCTGGAAACACCATATATTTT. This translates into CASSPPTYASGNTIYF.

In regard to this clone: The same CDR3 can be traced to other DNA sequences in this sample. The chain has TRBV7-2 and TRBJ1-1, with D perhaps TRBD1 (6 bases). The CDR3 has 14 residues. V was clipped by 2 bases and J by 5 bases, with 12 bases between them. Per the germline V gene, CDR1 is SGHTA and CDR2 is FQGNSA. CDR3 bases: TGTGCCAGCAGCTTAAACAGGGTTGGTACTGAAGCTTTCTTT. Residues: CASSLNRVGTEAFF.

CDR3 nucleotides: TGTGCCAGTAGTATTGGCTCCCGTGAGCAGTTCTTC. Protein sequence: CASSIGSREQFF. The V and J genes are TRBV19 and TRBJ2-1; D unclear. Germline V gene lookup returns CDR1 LNHDA and CDR2 SQIVND (reference sequence). Between the trimmed V and J ends, which lost 3 bases and 9 bases, there was a span of 9 bases. This CDR3 is 12 amino acids long.

The V call is TRBV5-1, the J call TRBJ2-5; 10 nucleotides agree with TRBD2. The J call may be faulty, since TRBJ2-7 better matches the DNA end. The CDR3 loop spans 15 amino acids. The germline V gene has CDR1 SGHRS and CDR2 YFSETQ. The CDR3 bases are TGCGCCAGCAGCTTTATGTCTAGCGGGAGAGACGAGCAGTACTTC. As protein: CASSFMSSGRDEQYF.

Notes on this clone: A clone one base away is much larger, so this may be a read error. This CDR3 is also generated by other DNA sequences in the sample. V gene TRBV6-1 combines with J gene TRBJ2-3, with a tentative D call TRBD2 (5 bases). The germline V gene has CDR1 MNHNS and CDR2 SASEGT. The CDR3 sequence is 14 residues long. Here the CDR3 DNA reads TGCGCCAGCAGTGTCAATCGTGGGAGAGATACGCAGTATTTT. Residues: CASSVNRGRDTQYF.

The V gene is TRBV7-9, the J gene TRBJ1-5; the D is unclear. Germline V gene sequence: CDR1 SEHNR, CDR2 FQNEAQ (reference sequence). CDR3 length: 14 amino acids. Trimming shortened V by 5 bases and J by 3 bases, and 11 bases separated the two germline ends. The CDR3 here is CASSRSGNNQPQHF. Written as DNA, the CDR3 is TGTGCCAGCAGCCGGAGCGGAAACAATCAGCCCCAGCATTTT.

Of note for this clone: Its ends do not fully match the called genes, so a read error is possible. The same CDR3 arises from other DNA sequences in this sample as well. V gene TRBV7-7 combines with J gene TRBJ2-2; 12 nucleotides line up with TRBD2. The CDR3 contains 15 residues. Germline CDR1 SSHAT, CDR2 FNYEAQ (reference sequence). In DNA, the CDR3 is TGTGCTAGCAGCCGACTAGCGGGAGACACCGGGGAGCTGTTTTTT. It specifies CASSRLAGDTGELFF. Looking up the rest from reference TRBV7-7 and TRBJ2-2 gives the full variable domain: GAGVSQSPRYKVTKRGQDVTLRCDPISSHATLYWYQQALGQGPEFLTYFNYEAQPDKSGLPSDRFSAERPEGSISTLTIQRTEQRDSAMYRCASSRLAGDTGELFFGEGSRLTVL.

As to this clone: This likely stems from a read error, as it lies one base from a far larger clone. The rearrangement joins TRBV28 to TRBJ1-2; D may be TRBD1 (6 bases). This CDR3 is 11 amino acids long. Germline V gene data show CDR1 as MDHEN and CDR2 as SYDVKM. The CDR3 here is CASSQGRGCTF. In DNA, the CDR3 is TGTGCCAGCAGCCAAGGCAGGGGCTGCACCTTC.